The clone carrying this TCR beta chain was seen only once. Its antigen is undetermined. Data came from immunoSEQ multiplex PCR; TCRdb stores just in-frame clones and leaves some out. The sample yields under 45,000 clones, roughly 76% seen once. Antigen-specific CD4+ T cell clonotypes were called by their expansion after viral peptide-pool culture in ViraFEST. Cultured cells yielded isolated CD4+ T cells after more than nine days. None of these healthy vaccinees had been infected with SARS-CoV-2 before vaccination. Cultures of fewer than 2.5 million PBMC per well contained about 10 IU/ml IL-2 plus 10 ug/ml peptides. This specimen comes from a study of vaccination effects on CD4 cells after COVID-19. J lost 5 bases, V lost 2 bases, and 4 bases had no gene match. This CDR3 spans 15 amino acids. CDR1 is SGDLS, CDR2 YYNGEE, per germline.

V is TRBV9 and J is TRBJ2-3; 11 positions agree with TRBD2. The sample consisted of CD4+ T cells from PBMCs cultured with HCoV-OC43 spike peptides, taken before COVID-19 vaccination. Subset noted: HCoV-OC43 spike overlapping peptide pool stimulation. The clonotype originates from a human donor who received a COVID-19 vaccine. The DNA of the CDR3 is TGTGCCAGCAGCGTTTATAGCGGGGGGGGAGATACGCAGTATTTT. This codes for CASSVYSGGGDTQYF. The full variable domain, in which reference TRBV9 and TRBJ2-3 provide the parts outside the CDR3, is DSGVTQTPKHLITATGQRVTLRCSPRSGDLSVYWYQQSLDQGLQFLIQYYNGEERAKGNILERFSAQQFPDLHSELNLSSLELGDSALYFCASSVYSGGGDTQYFGPGTRLTVL.